A single sample gave rise to the 6 T cell receptor beta chains below, sequenced in a study of blood T cells in healthy people across ages. For the second PCR, which ran for 7 to 11 cycles, a sample-barcoded 5' primer and a J-beta primer mix were used. TCRdb itself ran the 5' RACE reads through MiXCR, one entry per CDR3 protein. Here the sample spans 1.5 million to 2 million distinct CDR3 sequences, 34% being singletons. The sequenced material came from blood. Source of these receptors: a woman aged 25 to 45 in good health.

This clonotype was observed a handful of times. The chain couples TRBV20-1 to TRBJ2-1, with D possibly being TRBD1 (7 bases). Germline CDR1 and CDR2: DFQATT and SNEGSKA (reference sequence). The CDR3 totals 15 residues. Trimming took off 4 bases at V and 5 bases at J, with 18 bases between the two ends. The CDR3 DNA follows: TGCAGTGCTATCCCACTTCAGGGGGGCCACAATGAGCAGTTCTTC. Translation gives CSAIPLQGGHNEQFF.

CDR3 sequence: CASSLTGSTSRNEQFF. CDR3 in DNA: TGCGCCAGCAGCTTGACAGGGAGTACCTCTAGGAATGAGCAGTTCTTC. V usage is TRBV5-1 and J usage is TRBJ2-1, with TRBD1 as a possible D gene (6 bases). The CDR3 is 16 amino acids. V lost 1 base to trimming and J lost 7 bases, with 18 bases between them. Germline V gene data show CDR1 as SGHRS and CDR2 as YFSETQ. Full variable domain (rest looked up from reference TRBV5-1 and TRBJ2-1): KAGVTQTPRYLIKTRGQQVTLSCSPISGHRSVSWYQQTPGQGLQFLFEYFSETQRNKGNFPGRFSGRQFSNSRSEMNVSTLELGDSALYLCASSLTGSTSRNEQFFGPGTRLTVL.

For this clonotype: One base away lies a much larger clone, so this may be a sequencing read error. The CDR3 sequence is CASNPDHSYNEQFF. CDR3 bases: TGTGCCAGCAACCCGGACCACTCCTACAATGAGCAGTTCTTC. The chain joins TRBV7-3 to TRBJ2-1; D unclear. The V gene lost 7 bases and the J gene lost 0 bases, with 10 bases spanning the gap. Germline CDR1 and CDR2: SGHTA and FQGTGA. The CDR3 is 14 residues long.

There are many counts of this clonotype. The chain employs TRBV13 and TRBJ1-2; maybe TRBD1 (6 bases). V was shortened by 3 bases and J by 5 bases, with 13 bases between the two germline ends. This CDR3 spans 14 amino acids. Germline V gives CDR1 PRHDT, CDR2 FYEKMQ (reference sequence). The DNA of the CDR3 is TGTGCCAGCAGCTTGGGCAGGGGCCTGTATGGCTACACCTTC. Translation: CASSLGRGLYGYTF.

This clonotype was seen more than once but under ten times. The chain is built from TRBV28 and TRBJ1-4, with D possibly TRBD1 on 6 matching bases. Trimming took off 6 bases at V and 2 bases at J, with 10 bases between the two ends. The CDR3 extends over 14 amino acids. Germline-derived CDR1 and CDR2 are MDHEN and SYDVKM. The DNA for the CDR3 is TGTGCCAGCAGAGCAACAGGGACTAATGAAAAACTGTTTTTT. It encodes CASRATGTNEKLFF.

This clonotype was seen once. The CDR3 reads CASRATGEYGYTF. Here the CDR3 DNA reads TGTGCCAGCAGGGCTACAGGAGAGTATGGCTACACCTTC. The chain carries TRBV6-1 and TRBJ1-2, with D perhaps matching TRBD1 (5 bases). The CDR3 loop spans 13 amino acids. V was clipped by 6 bases and J by 5 bases, with 13 bases between them. Germline lookup yields CDR1 MNHNS and CDR2 SASEGT.